The T cell receptor (beta chain) under discussion was sequenced for a study of T cells after yellow fever vaccination. This clonotype was recorded many times. Its antigen is not identified. Study-wide results and caveats: One caveat is that FACS-sorted repertoires could contain abundant clonotypes contaminating from the bulk population. The study re-detected most primary-vaccination clones after the booster (around 96% CD4, approximately 87% CD8).

Researchers made TCR cDNA using 5'RACE template switching, and this step added a universal primer site and UMIs. Using its own MiXCR run on the 5' RACE reads, TCRdb lists one record per CDR3 protein. Among some 600,000 distinct CDR3 sequences listed, around an eighth were seen once. The TCR comes from a man aged 25-45 years who received the YFV17D yellow fever vaccine. This sample comprised PBMCs, obtained on the day of the yellow fever booster vaccination.

The CDR3 protein is CASVFSSGNTIYF. Written as DNA, the CDR3 is TGTGCCAGCGTGTTCAGCTCTGGAAACACCATATATTTT. The V gene is TRBV7-2, the J gene TRBJ1-3; D not certain. This CDR3 comprises 13 residues. Between the trimmed V and J ends, which lost 8 bases and 0 bases, there was a span of 8 bases. CDR1 and CDR2 from the germline V gene are SGHTA and FQGNSA.